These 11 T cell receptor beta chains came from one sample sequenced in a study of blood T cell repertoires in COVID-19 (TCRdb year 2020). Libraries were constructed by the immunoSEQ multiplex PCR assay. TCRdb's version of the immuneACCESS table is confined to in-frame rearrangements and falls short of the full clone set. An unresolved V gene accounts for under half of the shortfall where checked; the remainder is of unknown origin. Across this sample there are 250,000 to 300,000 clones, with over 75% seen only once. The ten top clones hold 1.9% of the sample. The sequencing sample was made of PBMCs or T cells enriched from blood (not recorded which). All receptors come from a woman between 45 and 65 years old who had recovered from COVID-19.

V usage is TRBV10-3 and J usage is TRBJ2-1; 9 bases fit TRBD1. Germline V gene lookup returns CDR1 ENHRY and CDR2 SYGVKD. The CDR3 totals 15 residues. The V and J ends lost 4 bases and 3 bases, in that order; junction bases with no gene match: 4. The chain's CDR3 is CAISGGQGGYNEQFF. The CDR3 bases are TGTGCCATCAGTGGGGGACAGGGTGGCTACAATGAGCAGTTCTTC.

The CDR3 DNA reads as TGTGCCAGTACCCCACTAGCGGGCGACAGCTACAATGAGCAGTTCTTC. Its protein product is CASTPLAGDSYNEQFF. The chain carries TRBV19 and TRBJ2-1, with 9 bases lining up with TRBD2. V lost 7 bases and J lost 3; bases outside the gene matches: 10. Per the germline V gene, CDR1 is LNHDA and CDR2 is SQIVND (reference sequence). The CDR3 runs to 16 residues.

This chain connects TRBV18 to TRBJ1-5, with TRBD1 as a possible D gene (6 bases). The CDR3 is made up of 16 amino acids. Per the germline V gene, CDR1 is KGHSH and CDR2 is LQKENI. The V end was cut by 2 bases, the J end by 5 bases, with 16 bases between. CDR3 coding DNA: TGTGCCAGCTCACCAAGGTTTCTGGCAGGGGATCAGCCCCAGCATTTT. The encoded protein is CASSPRFLAGDQPQHF. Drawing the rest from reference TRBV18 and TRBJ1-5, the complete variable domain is NAGVMQNPRHLVRRRGQEARLRCSPMKGHSHVYWYRQLPEEGLKFMVYLQKENIIDESGMPKERFSAEFPKEGPSILRIQQVVRGDSAAYFCASSPRFLAGDQPQHFGDGTRLSIL.

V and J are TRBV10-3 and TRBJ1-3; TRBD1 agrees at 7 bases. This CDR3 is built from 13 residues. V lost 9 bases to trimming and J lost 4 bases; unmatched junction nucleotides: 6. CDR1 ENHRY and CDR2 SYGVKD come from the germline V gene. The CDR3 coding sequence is TGTGCCATTCACCAGGGGGTCGGAAACACCATATATTTT. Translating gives CAIHQGVGNTIYF.

The DNA for the CDR3 is TGTGCCAGTACCCCAGTCTTAGGGGTGAGGTATGGCTACACCTTC. Amino acid sequence: CASTPVLGVRYGYTF. V is TRBV19 and J is TRBJ1-2, with D possibly TRBD1 on 5 matching bases. The CDR3 has 15 amino acids. Germline-derived CDR1 and CDR2 are LNHDA and SQIVND (reference sequence). Trimming removed 7 bases at V and 5 bases at J, with 20 bases between.

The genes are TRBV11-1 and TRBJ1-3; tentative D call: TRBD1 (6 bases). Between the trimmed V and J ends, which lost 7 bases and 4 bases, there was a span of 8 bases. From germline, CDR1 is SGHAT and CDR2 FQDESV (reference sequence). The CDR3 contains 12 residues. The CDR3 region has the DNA TGTGCCAGCAACGACAGGGGAAACACCATATATTTT. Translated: CASNDRGNTIYF.

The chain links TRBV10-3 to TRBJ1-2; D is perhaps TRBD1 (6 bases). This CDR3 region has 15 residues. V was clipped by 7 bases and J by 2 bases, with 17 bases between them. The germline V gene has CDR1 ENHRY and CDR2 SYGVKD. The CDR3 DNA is TGTGCCATCAACGATCCGGGACAATCAAACTATGGCTACACCTTC. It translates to CAINDPGQSNYGYTF.

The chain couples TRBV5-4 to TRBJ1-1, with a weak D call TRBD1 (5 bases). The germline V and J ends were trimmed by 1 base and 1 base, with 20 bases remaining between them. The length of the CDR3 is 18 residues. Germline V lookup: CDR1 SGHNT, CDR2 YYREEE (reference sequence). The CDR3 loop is CASSLRGWGYEPNTEAFF. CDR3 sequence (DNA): TGTGCCAGCAGCTTGCGGGGGTGGGGGTATGAACCGAACACTGAAGCTTTCTTT.

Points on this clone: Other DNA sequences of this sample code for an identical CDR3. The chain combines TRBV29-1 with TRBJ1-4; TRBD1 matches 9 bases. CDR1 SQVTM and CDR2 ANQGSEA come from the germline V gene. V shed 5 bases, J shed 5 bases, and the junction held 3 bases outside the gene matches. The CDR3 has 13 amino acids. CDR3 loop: CSVSDRGNEKLFF. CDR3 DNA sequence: TGCAGCGTTTCCGACAGGGGGAATGAAAAACTGTTTTTT. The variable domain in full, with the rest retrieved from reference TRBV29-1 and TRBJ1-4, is SAVISQKPSRDICQRGTSLTIQCQVDSQVTMMFWYRQQPGQSLTLIATANQGSEATYESGFVIDKFPISRPNLTFSTLTVSNMSPEDSSIYLCSVSDRGNEKLFFGSGTQLSVL.

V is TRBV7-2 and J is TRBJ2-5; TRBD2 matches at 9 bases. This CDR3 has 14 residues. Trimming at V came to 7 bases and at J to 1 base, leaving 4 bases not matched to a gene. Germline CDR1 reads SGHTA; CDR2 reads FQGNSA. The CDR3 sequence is CASMQAGGQETQYF. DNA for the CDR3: TGTGCCAGCATGCAAGCGGGAGGCCAAGAGACCCAGTACTTC. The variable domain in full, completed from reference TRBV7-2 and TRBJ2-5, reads GAGVSQSPSNKVTEKGKDVELRCDPISGHTALYWYRQSLGQGLEFLIYFQGNSAPDKSGLPSDRFSAERTGGSVSTLTIQRTQQEDSAVYLCASMQAGGQETQYFGPGTRLLVL.

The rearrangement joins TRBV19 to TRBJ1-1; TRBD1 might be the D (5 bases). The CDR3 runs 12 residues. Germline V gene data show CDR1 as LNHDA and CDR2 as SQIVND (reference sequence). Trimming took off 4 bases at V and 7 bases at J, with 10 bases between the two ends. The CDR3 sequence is CASSKVGGEAFF. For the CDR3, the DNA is TGTGCCAGTAGTAAGGTGGGGGGTGAAGCTTTCTTT.